The 21 T cell receptor beta chains below were found in one sample sequenced in a study of tumor-infiltrating lymphocytes in primary liver carcinoma. From about 19-30 mg of unsorted bulk tissue, DNA and RNA were co-extracted together. With 400 to 550 ng total RNA as template and a constant-region primer, TCR beta cDNA was made. Amplification in three nested multiplex PCR rounds with slightly modified ARM-PCR gave rise to TCR beta libraries. TRBV1-TRBV30 forward primers paired with a C-beta reverse primer drove the first two PCR rounds, about 10 cycles each. One entry per CDR3 protein, called by TCRdb with MiXCR from the multiplex PCR reads. The sample contains about 92,000 distinct CDR3 sequences, just over 65% of which appear only once. Material for sequencing was tumor-adjacent normal liver tissue. These receptors were collected from a man in his forties with primary liver carcinoma and hepatitis B virus infection.

The gene calls are TRBV30 and TRBJ2-7, with D perhaps matching TRBD2 (5 bases). V lost 1 base and J lost 4, with 11 bases in between. This CDR3 comprises 13 residues. Germline loops: CDR1 GTSNPN, CDR2 SVGIG (reference sequence). The CDR3 loop is CAWSGPREYEQYF. The CDR3 coding sequence is TGTGCCTGGAGTGGGCCGAGGGAGTACGAGCAGTACTTC.

This sequence joins TRBV4-1 and TRBJ2-7, with TRBD2 matching over 10 bases. CDR1 MGHRA and CDR2 YSYEKL come from the germline V gene. The J segment lost 3 bases and the V segment lost 4 bases, leaving 9 bases of the junction unmatched. The CDR3 contains 16 residues. The CDR3 nucleotides are TGCGCCAGCAGCCCCCGACTAGCGGGTAGCTTCTACGAGCAGTACTTC. Its translation is CASSPRLAGSFYEQYF.

For this clonotype: Germline is not matched at one junction end, which may reflect a read error. V is TRBV11-2 and J is TRBJ2-5; possible D gene TRBD2, 6 bases. Per germline, CDR1 SGHAT and CDR2 FQNNGV. The CDR3 runs 16 residues. DNA of the CDR3: TGTTCCAGCAGCTTAGGGAGTAGTGGCCCGGGGGAGACCCAGTACTTT. This codes for CSSSLGSSGPGETQYF.

This clonotype occurred many times. The chain recombines TRBV10-3 with TRBJ1-5, with a weak D call TRBD1 (5 bases). Germline V CDR1 and CDR2: ENHRY, SYGVKD. CDR3 length: 13 amino acids. Trimming cost V 6 bases and J 0 bases, with 6 bases left between them. This CDR3 reads CAIRQDSNQPQHF. CDR3 coding DNA: TGTGCCATCAGACAGGATAGCAATCAGCCCCAGCATTTT.

Worth noting for this clonotype: It may be a read error: a sequence one base away is much more abundant. The chain carries TRBV6-5 and TRBJ2-1, with 7 bases identical to TRBD2. From germline, CDR1 is MNHEY and CDR2 SVGAGI. This CDR3 is 15 amino acids long. J gave up 7 bases and V 5 bases, and 11 bases lay outside the gene matches. This CDR3 is CASSPGAGRGNEQFF. The CDR3 DNA reads as TGTGCCAGCAGTCCCGGGGCAGGGAGGGGTAATGAGCAGTTCTTC.

The chain carries TRBV11-1 and TRBJ2-1; D may match TRBD1 or TRBD2 (5 bases each). V was cut by 6 bases and J by 8 bases, with 23 bases left in between. The CDR3 runs to 16 residues. CDR1 SGHAT and CDR2 FQDESV come from the germline V gene (reference sequence). Here the CDR3 reads CASRKKMRIRGDEQFF. The CDR3 bases are TGTGCCAGCAGAAAAAAGATGAGGATAAGAGGGGATGAGCAGTTCTTC. Filled out from reference TRBV11-1 and TRBJ2-1, the complete variable domain reads EAEVAQSPRYKITEKSQAVAFWCDPISGHATLYWYRQILGQGPELLVQFQDESVVDDSQLPKDRFSAERLKGVDSTLKIQPAELGDSAMYLCASRKKMRIRGDEQFFGPGTRLTVL.

This clonotype has at least ten counts. At one of its ends the junction is not consistent with the germline gene, which may arise from a read error. The J gene is TRBJ2-3, the V gene TRBV6-5; D perhaps matches TRBD2 (5 bases). Per germline, CDR1 MNHEY and CDR2 SVGAGI. The CDR3 is made up of 13 amino acids. The CDR3 is CASSYPSRDTQYF. Here the CDR3 DNA reads TGTGCCAGCAGTTACCCTAGCAGAGATACGCAGTATTTT.

A word on this clonotype: Mismatch with germline at one junction end may stem from a read error. This chain uses TRBV12-3 or TRBV12-4 with TRBJ2-6, with 7 bases lining up with TRBD1. The CDR3 consists of 17 residues. CDR3 in amino acids: CASGRRDSSSGAKVLTF. In DNA form, the CDR3 reads TGTGCCAGCGGTCGTCGGGACAGCTCCTCTGGGGCCAAGGTCCTGACTTTC.

This clonotype occurred many times. The chain carries TRBV5-6 and TRBJ2-1; 13 nucleotides align to TRBD2. The CDR3 is 13 amino acids. Per germline, CDR1 SGHDT and CDR2 YYEEEE. Germline trimming cut 4 bases from V and 15 bases from J; bases unmatched to any gene: 7. The CDR3 DNA reads as TGTGCCAGCAGCCAATGGACTAGCGGGAGTCGGTTCTTC. As protein: CASSQWTSGSRFF. The complete variable domain, with remaining parts taken from reference TRBV5-6 and TRBJ2-1, reads DAGVTQSPTHLIKTRGQQVTLRCSPKSGHDTVSWYQQALGQGPQFIFQYYEEEERQRGNFPDRFSGHQFPNYSSELNVNALLLGDSALYLCASSQWTSGSRFFGPGTRLTVL.

The chain couples TRBV4-2 to TRBJ2-7, with 9 bases identical to TRBD2. Germline V gene lookup returns CDR1 LGHNA and CDR2 YNFKEQ. The V gene end was trimmed by 1 base and the J gene end by 1 base; junction bases not matched to a gene: 5. This CDR3 has 16 residues. CDR3 amino acids: CASSQAASGVSYEQYF. The CDR3 DNA reads TGTGCCAGCAGCCAAGCGGCTAGCGGGGTTTCCTACGAGCAGTACTTC.

Comment on this clonotype: The conserved final phenylalanine or tryptophan is absent from the CDR3, which likely points to a read error. The limits of the CDR3 on the DNA are not certain, so only TCRdb's listed CDR3 is given. The chain carries TRBV6-1 and TRBJ2-1; no check of the table's D call, TRBD1, against the DNA was made. The germline CDR1 and CDR2 sequences are MNHNS and SASEGT. Termini included, the CDR3 measures 14 amino acids. The CDR3 reads CASSDWWGSDEQFY.

This clonotype was seen ten or more times. The chain carries TRBV12-3 or TRBV12-4 and TRBJ1-3, with TRBD1 matching over 8 bases. With V trimmed by 7 bases and J by 2 bases, 13 bases remained unmatched. CDR3 length equals 17 residues. The CDR3 DNA follows: TGTGCCAGCAATGAACCGACAGGGGAACAAGCTGGAAACACCATATATTTT. This sequence encodes CASNEPTGEQAGNTIYF.

The count of this clonotype is one. A read error may account for a junction end that differs from germline. This chain links TRBV11-1 with TRBJ2-3; no clear D gene. The CDR3 is made up of 13 amino acids. Germline V lookup: CDR1 SGHAT, CDR2 FQDESV (reference sequence). This CDR3 is CANSLGMGDTQYF. For the CDR3, the DNA is TGTGCCAACAGCCTAGGCATGGGAGATACGCAGTATTTT.

To note about this clonotype: The final CDR3 position lacks the conserved phenylalanine or tryptophan, pointing to a likely read error. This chain links TRBV11-2 with TRBJ2-3; possible D gene TRBD1, 6 bases. V was trimmed by 9 bases and J by 0 bases, leaving 16 bases between them. This CDR3 spans 15 amino acids. The germline gives CDR1 SGHAT, CDR2 FQNNGV. As DNA, the CDR3 is TGTGCCAGTACCACTAGGACAGCCAGCACAGATACGCAGTATTTG. Translated: CASTTRTASTDTQYL.

Comments on this clonotype: It may be a read error: a sequence one base away is much more abundant. The chain combines TRBV6-5 with TRBJ1-5; 8 bases map to TRBD1. The CDR3 totals 13 residues. Germline assignment: CDR1 MNHEY and CDR2 SVGAGI. The CDR3 DNA is TGTGCCAGCAGGACAGGGGCCGGACAGCCCAAGCATTTT. Amino acids: CASRTGAGQPKHF.

As for this clonotype: A read error may explain this, as a much larger clone is one base away. The chain carries TRBV7-8 and TRBJ1-6; a weak D match, TRBD1 (5 bases). CDR1 SGHVS and CDR2 FQNEAQ come from the germline V gene. This CDR3 has 15 amino acids. The V gene lost 3 bases and the J gene lost 7 bases, with 13 bases spanning the gap. The CDR3 DNA reads as TGTGCCAGCAGCTTTGCGCGGGGCAGCAATTCACCCCTCCACTTT. It translates to CASSFARGSNSPLHF.

The sample holds one count of this clonotype. This chain links TRBV2 with TRBJ2-3; D is possibly TRBD1 (6 bases). CDR3 length: 14 amino acids. V lost 7 bases, J lost 1 base, and 12 bases lay in between. The germline V gene has CDR1 SNHLY and CDR2 FYNNEI. In nucleotides, the CDR3 is TGTGCCAGCATTGGGACAACGGGCACAGATACGCAGTATTTT. Translated: CASIGTTGTDTQYF. Full variable domain (rest looked up from reference TRBV2 and TRBJ2-3): EPEVTQTPSHQVTQMGQEVILRCVPISNHLYFYWYRQILGQKVEFLVSFYNNEISEKSEIFDDQFSVERPDGSNFTLKIRSTKLEDSAMYFCASIGTTGTDTQYFGPGTRLTVL.

This clonotype appeared a single time. A read error may produce the germline difference seen at one junction end. The chain carries TRBV6-6 and TRBJ2-7, with TRBD2 matching 8 bases. Per germline, CDR1 MNHNY and CDR2 SVGAGI (reference sequence). The CDR3 spans 17 residues. In DNA, the CDR3 is TGTGCCAGCAGTTACTCGCACTCGGGAGGGGTCTCCTACGAGCAGTATTTC. Translated: CASSYSHSGGVSYEQYF.

The rearrangement uses TRBV10-3 and TRBJ2-1; 8 positions agree with TRBD2. The CDR3 is made up of 15 amino acids. The V segment lost 4 bases and the J segment 6 bases; nucleotides outside the gene matches: 8. CDR1 and CDR2 from the germline V gene are ENHRY and SYGVKD. CDR3 sequence (DNA): TGTGCCATCAGTGTCTCGCGGGAGGTTGGCAATGAGCAGTTCTTC. It encodes CAISVSREVGNEQFF.

Concerning this clonotype itself: A much more abundant neighbour one base away suggests this may be a read error. The chain combines TRBV6-5 with TRBJ1-3; D uncertain. This CDR3 region has 13 residues. CDR1 is MNHEY and CDR2 is SVGAGI in the germline V gene. Trimming took 6 bases from V and 8 from J, leaving 14 bases between them. The CDR3 protein is CASRLFNWDTIYF. CDR3 DNA sequence: TGTGCCAGCAGGTTGTTTAACTGGGACACCATATATTTT.

A remark on this clonotype: This clone may be a read error of a much larger clone one base away. The chain employs TRBV5-4 and TRBJ1-6, with a tentative D call TRBD1 (5 bases). In germline, CDR1 is SGHNT, CDR2 YYREEE (reference sequence). CDR3 length: 15 residues. The CDR3 reads CAGSLGTDNNSPLHF. The CDR3 DNA is TGTGCCGGCAGCTTGGGGACGGATAATAATTCACCCCTCCACTTT.